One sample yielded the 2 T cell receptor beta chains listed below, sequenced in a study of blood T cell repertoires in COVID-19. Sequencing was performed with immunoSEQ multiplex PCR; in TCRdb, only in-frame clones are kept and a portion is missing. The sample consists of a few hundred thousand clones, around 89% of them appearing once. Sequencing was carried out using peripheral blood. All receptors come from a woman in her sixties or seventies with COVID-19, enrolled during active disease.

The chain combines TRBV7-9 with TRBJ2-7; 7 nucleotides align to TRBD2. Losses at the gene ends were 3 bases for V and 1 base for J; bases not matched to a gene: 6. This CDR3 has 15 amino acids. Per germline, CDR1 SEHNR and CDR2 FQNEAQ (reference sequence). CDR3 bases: TGTGCCAGCAGCTTCTCTCTAGCGGAATCCTACGAGCAGTACTTC. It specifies CASSFSLAESYEQYF. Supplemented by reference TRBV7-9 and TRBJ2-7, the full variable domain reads DTGVSQNPRHKITKRGQNVTFRCDPISEHNRLYWYRQTLGQGPEFLTYFQNEAQLEKSRLLSDRFSAERPKGSFSTLEIQRTEQGDSAMYLCASSFSLAESYEQYFGPGTRLTVT.

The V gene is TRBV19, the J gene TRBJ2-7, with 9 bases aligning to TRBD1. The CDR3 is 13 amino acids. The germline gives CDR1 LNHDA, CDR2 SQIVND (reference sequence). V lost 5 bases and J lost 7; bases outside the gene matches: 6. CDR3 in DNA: TGTGCCAGTAGTCCACAGGGGGCGCGTGAGCAGTACTTC. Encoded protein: CASSPQGAREQYF.